These 9 T cell receptor beta chains came from one sample sequenced in a study of OX40 agonist ivuxolimab in advanced cancers. Produced via immunoSEQ multiplex PCR; TCRdb's table is partial and in-frame only. Of around 67,000 clones in the sample, 87% were seen once. The sequenced sample was CD4+ or CD8+ T cells sorted from blood, obtained in a trial of the OX40 agonist ivuxolimab. The origin of the receptors is an adult with an advanced solid tumor such as melanoma, head and neck, liver or kidney cancer.

The chain employs TRBV10-1 and TRBJ2-1; TRBD2 agrees at 9 bases. Trimming removed 8 bases from V and 8 bases from J; junction bases left unmatched: 10. This CDR3 contains 14 residues. Germline CDR1 reads WNHNN; CDR2 reads SYGVQD (reference sequence). In nucleotides, the CDR3 is TGCGCCAGCCCCGCGGGGGGGCGCATCTATGAGCAGTTCTTC. It codes for CASPAGGRIYEQFF.

The sample holds a few counts of this clone. The chain recombines TRBV7-2 with TRBJ2-3; D may match TRBD1 or TRBD2 (5 bases each). Trimming pared 0 bases from V and 6 bases from J, leaving 22 bases between. The germline CDR1 and CDR2 sequences are SGHTA and FQGNSA. The CDR3 extends over 18 amino acids. The CDR3 DNA reads TGTGCCAGCAGCTTAGCCCCAACTCCTATAAGGGGAGTGGATACGCAGTATTTT. The encoded protein is CASSLAPTPIRGVDTQYF.

The J gene is TRBJ2-1, the V gene TRBV19, with unresolved D. CDR3 length equals 13 residues. CDR1 LNHDA and CDR2 SQIVND come from the germline V gene (reference sequence). With 3 bases removed from V and 13 bases from J, the gap between germline ends came to 16 bases. The CDR3 DNA follows: TGTGCCAGTAGTATTTCCCCCAACCCTCTCCAGTTCTTC. Translation gives CASSISPNPLQFF.

J is TRBJ2-5 and V is TRBV6-1, with D possibly being TRBD1 (5 bases). The CDR3 runs 13 residues. CDR1 is MNHNS and CDR2 is SASEGT in the germline V gene. Deletions cut 6 bases from V and 8 bases from J, with 16 bases between. The CDR3 nucleotides read TGTGCCAGCAGGCCCCAGGGAACAGAAACCCAGTACTTC. Its translation is CASRPQGTETQYF.

V and J are TRBV30 and TRBJ2-2, with TRBD1 as a possible D gene (6 bases). The CDR3 is made up of 14 amino acids. Germline CDR1 is GTSNPN and CDR2 is SVGIG (reference sequence). Trimming removed 6 bases at V and 3 bases at J, with 14 bases between. The CDR3 here is CACTTGYYTGELFF. The CDR3 DNA reads as TGTGCCTGTACGACAGGCTATTACACCGGGGAGCTGTTTTTT.

V is TRBV4-1 and J is TRBJ1-2; the match to TRBD1 covers 8 bases. CDR3 length: 14 residues. Germline lookup yields CDR1 MGHRA and CDR2 YSYEKL. V gave up 4 bases and J gave up 5 bases; unmatched junction bases: 6. The CDR3 coding sequence is TGCGCCAGCAGCCTTGACAGGGGAGGGTATGGCTACACCTTC. Translating gives CASSLDRGGYGYTF.

The genes are TRBV7-8 and TRBJ2-7; TRBD1 aligns across 9 bases. The CDR3 covers 16 residues. The V gene's germline CDR1 is SGHVS and CDR2 FQNEAQ. V trimming: 1 base; J trimming: 4 bases; junction bases outside the gene matches: 8. The chain's CDR3 is CASSLGGGQGGYEQYF. CDR3 DNA sequence: TGTGCCAGCAGCTTAGGAGGGGGACAGGGAGGGTACGAGCAGTACTTC.

This chain links TRBV7-8 with TRBJ1-4; D possibly corresponds to TRBD1 (6 bases). Looked up from germline, CDR1 is SGHVS and CDR2 is FQNEAQ. This CDR3 is built from 19 residues. V dropped 5 bases and J dropped 3 bases, with 25 bases sitting between them. Here the CDR3 DNA reads TGTGCCAGCAGCGAAGTAAGGCAGGGGTTGGCTACTTCTAATGAAAAACTGTTTTTT. It translates to CASSEVRQGLATSNEKLFF.

J is TRBJ1-1 and V is TRBV18; D may be TRBD1 (6 bases). Trimming left V 3 bases short and J 3 bases short, with 14 bases between. Germline assignment: CDR1 KGHSH and CDR2 LQKENI. The length of the CDR3 is 15 residues. The CDR3 loop reads CASSPGRGVDTEAFF. The CDR3 bases are TGTGCCAGCTCACCCGGGAGGGGGGTCGACACTGAAGCTTTCTTT.